The entry below gives a single TCR beta chain sequence along with its context. The record originates from a study of radiotherapy plus CTLA-4 blockade in lung cancer. CDR1 is KGHSH and CDR2 is LQKENI in the germline V gene. Trimming cost V 2 bases and J 8 bases, with 15 bases left between them. The CDR3 contains 14 residues. TCRdb's copy holds only in-frame clones and misses some; the assay was immunoSEQ multiplex PCR. Here the sample spans about 46,000 clones, roughly 77% being singletons. This receptor was taken from a human donor with non-small cell lung cancer whose response to radiotherapy plus ipilimumab could not be evaluated. The material was peripheral blood, obtained from a patient treated with radiotherapy plus ipilimumab. The chain recombines TRBV18 with TRBJ1-2, with D maybe TRBD1 (5 bases). The CDR3 region has the DNA TGTGCCAGCTCACCAACAGGTTTAATGAGGGGCTACACCTTC. This sequence encodes CASSPTGLMRGYTF.